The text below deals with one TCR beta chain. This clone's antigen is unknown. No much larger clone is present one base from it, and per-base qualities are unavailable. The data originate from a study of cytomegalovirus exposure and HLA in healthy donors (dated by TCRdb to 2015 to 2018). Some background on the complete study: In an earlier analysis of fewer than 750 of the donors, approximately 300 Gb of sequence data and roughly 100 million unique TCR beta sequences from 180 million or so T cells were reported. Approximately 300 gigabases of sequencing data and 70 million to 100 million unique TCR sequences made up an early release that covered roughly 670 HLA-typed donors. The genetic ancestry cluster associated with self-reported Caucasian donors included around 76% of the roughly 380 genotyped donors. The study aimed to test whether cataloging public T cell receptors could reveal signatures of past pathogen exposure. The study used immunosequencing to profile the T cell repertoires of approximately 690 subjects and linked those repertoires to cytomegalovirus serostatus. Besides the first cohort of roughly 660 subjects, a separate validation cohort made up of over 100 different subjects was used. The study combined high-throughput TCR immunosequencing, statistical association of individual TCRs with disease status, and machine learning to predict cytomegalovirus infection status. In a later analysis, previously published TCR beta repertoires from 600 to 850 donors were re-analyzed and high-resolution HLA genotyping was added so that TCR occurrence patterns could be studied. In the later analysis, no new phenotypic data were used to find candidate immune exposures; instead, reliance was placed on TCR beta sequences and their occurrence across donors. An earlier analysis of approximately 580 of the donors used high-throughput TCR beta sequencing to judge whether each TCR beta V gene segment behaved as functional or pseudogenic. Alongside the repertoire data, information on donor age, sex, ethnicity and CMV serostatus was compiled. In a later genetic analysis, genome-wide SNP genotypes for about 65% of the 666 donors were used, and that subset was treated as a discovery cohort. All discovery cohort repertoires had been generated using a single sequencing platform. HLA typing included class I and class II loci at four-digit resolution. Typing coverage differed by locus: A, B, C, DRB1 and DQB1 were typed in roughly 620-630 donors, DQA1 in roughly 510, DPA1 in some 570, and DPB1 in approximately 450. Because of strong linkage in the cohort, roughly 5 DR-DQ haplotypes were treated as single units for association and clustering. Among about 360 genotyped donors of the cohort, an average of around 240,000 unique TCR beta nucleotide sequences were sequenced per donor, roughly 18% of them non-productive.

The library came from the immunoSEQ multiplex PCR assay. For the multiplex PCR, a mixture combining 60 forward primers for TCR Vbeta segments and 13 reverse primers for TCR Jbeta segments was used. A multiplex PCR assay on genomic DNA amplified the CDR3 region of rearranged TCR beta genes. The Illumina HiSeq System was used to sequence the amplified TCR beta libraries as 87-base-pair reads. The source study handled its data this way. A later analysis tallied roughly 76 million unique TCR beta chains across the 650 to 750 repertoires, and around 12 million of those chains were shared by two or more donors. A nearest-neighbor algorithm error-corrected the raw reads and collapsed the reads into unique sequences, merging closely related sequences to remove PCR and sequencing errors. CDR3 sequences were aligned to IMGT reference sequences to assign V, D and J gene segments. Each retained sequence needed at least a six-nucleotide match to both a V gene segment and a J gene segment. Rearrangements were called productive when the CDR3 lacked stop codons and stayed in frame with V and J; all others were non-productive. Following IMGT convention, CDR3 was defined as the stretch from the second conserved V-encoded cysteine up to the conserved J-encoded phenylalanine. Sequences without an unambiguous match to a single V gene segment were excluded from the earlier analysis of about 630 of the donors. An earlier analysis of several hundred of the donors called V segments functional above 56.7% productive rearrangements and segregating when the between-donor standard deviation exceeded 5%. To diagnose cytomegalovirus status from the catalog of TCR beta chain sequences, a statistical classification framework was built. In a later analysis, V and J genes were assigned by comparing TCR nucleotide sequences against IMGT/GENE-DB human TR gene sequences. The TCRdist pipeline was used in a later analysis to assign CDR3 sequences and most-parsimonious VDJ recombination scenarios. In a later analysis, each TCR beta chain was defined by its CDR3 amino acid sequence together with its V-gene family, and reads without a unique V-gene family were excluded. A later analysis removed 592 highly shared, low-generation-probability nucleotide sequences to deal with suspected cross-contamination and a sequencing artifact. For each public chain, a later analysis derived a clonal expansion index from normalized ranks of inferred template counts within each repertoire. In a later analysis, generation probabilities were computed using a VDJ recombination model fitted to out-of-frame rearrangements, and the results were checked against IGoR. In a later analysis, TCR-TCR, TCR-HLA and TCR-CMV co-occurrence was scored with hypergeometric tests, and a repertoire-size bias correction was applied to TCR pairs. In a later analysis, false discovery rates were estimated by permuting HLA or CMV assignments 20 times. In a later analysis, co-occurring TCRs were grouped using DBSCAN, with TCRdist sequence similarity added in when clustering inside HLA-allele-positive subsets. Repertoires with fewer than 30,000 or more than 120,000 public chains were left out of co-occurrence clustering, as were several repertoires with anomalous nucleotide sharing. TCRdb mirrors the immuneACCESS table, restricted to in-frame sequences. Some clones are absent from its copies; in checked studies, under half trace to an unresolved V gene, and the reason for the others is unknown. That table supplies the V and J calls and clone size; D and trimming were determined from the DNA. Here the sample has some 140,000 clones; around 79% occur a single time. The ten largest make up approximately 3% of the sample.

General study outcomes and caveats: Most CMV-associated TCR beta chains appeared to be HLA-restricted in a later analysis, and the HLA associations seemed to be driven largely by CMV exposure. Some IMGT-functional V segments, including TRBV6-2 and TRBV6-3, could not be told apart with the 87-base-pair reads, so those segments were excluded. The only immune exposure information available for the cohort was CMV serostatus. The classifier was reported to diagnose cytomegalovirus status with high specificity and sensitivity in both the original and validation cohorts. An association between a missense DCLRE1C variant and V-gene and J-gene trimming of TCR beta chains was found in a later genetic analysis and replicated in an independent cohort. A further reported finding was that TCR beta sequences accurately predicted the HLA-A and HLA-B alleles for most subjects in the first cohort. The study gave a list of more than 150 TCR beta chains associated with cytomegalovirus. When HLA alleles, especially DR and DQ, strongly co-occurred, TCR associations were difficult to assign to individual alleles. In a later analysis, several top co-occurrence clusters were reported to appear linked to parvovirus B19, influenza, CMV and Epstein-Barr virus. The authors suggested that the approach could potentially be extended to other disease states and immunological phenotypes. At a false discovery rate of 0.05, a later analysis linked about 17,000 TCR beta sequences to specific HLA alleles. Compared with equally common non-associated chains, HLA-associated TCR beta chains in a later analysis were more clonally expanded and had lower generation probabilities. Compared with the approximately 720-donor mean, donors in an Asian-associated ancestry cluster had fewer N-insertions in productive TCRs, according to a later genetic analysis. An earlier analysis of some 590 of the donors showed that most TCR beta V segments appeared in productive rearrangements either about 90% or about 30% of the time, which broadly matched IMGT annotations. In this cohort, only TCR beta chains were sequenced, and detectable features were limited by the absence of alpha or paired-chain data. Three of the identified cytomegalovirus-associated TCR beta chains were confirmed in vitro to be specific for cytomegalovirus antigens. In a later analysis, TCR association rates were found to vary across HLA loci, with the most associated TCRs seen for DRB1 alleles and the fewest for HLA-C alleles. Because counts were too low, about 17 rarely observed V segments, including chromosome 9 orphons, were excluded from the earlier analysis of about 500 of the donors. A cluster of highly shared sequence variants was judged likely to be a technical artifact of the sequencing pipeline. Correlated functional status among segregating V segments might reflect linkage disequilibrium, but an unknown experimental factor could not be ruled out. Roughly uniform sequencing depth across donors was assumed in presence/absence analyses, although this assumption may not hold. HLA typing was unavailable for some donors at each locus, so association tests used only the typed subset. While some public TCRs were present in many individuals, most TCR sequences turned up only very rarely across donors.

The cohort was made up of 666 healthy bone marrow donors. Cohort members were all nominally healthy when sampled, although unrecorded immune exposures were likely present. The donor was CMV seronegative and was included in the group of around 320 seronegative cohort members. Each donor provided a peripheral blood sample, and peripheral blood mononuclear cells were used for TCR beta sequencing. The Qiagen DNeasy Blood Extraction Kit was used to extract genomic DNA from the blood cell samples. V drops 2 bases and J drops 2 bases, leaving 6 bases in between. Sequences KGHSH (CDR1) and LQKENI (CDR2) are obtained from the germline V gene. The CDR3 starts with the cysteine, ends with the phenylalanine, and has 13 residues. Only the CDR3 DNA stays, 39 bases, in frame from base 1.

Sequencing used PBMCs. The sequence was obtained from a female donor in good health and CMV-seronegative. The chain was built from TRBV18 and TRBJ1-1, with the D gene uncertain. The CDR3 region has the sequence CASSPFVNTEAFF. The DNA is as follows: TGTGCCAGCTCACCATTCGTAAACACTGAAGCTTTCTTT.